These T cell receptor beta chains were read from a single sample in a study of a mutant IDH1 vaccine in newly diagnosed glioma. The table came from immunoSEQ multiplex PCR; TCRdb's copy has only in-frame clones and leaves some out. The table records around 50,000 clones, 86% of them present only once. The sample consisted of PBMCs, taken from a glioma patient treated with radiotherapy, temozolomide or both. All receptors come from a man aged 35 to 55 with glioma. Both conserved end residues are part of each CDR3. D genes are given only for firm matches. Size values are once, few and many counts, or a class for expanded clones, and some rows have none.

CDR3 length	clone size	V gene	J gene	D gene	CDR3 protein	CDR3 DNA
14	.	TRBV18	TRBJ1-1	.	CASLQDQGRTEAFF	TGTGCCAGCTTACAAGATCAGGGGAGGACTGAAGCTTTCTTT
14	.	TRBV19	TRBJ2-7	.	CASSEDHVSYEQYF	TGTGCCAGTTCCGAGGACCACGTCTCCTACGAGCAGTACTTC
11	.	TRBV29-1	TRBJ2-1	.	CSVWDNPEQFF	TGCAGCGTTTGGGACAACCCTGAGCAGTTCTTC
15	.	TRBV16	TRBJ2-7	TRBD1	CASSQVGTGFYEQYF	TGTGCCAGCAGCCAGGTCGGGACAGGGTTCTACGAGCAGTACTTC
15	.	TRBV5-1	TRBJ2-5	TRBD2	CASRGLAGAAETQYF	TGCGCCAGCAGAGGACTAGCGGGAGCGGCAGAGACCCAGTACTTC
13	.	TRBV27	TRBJ1-5	.	CASSLEGPRPQHF	TGTGCCAGCAGTTTAGAGGGACCGAGGCCCCAGCATTTT
16	.	TRBV7-8	TRBJ2-7	TRBD1	CASSLAGDRDSYEQYF	TGTGCCAGCAGCTTAGCCGGAGACAGGGACTCCTACGAGCAGTACTTC
14	.	TRBV27	TRBJ1-5	.	CASSPRDTRQPQHF	TGTGCCAGCAGTCCCCGGGACACCCGTCAGCCCCAGCATTTT
14	.	TRBV28	TRBJ2-2	.	CAAGAGSWTGELFF	TGTGCCGCGGGGGCAGGGAGTTGGACCGGGGAGCTGTTTTTT
15	.	TRBV2	TRBJ2-7	TRBD2	CASSLYSGNTYEQYF	TGTGCCAGCAGTCTATATAGCGGGAATACCTACGAGCAGTACTTC
17	few	TRBV7-9	TRBJ2-2	TRBD1	CASSWTGVSKRRGELFF	TGTGCCAGCAGCTGGACAGGGGTCTCCAAGAGGAGAGGGGAGCTGTTTTTT
13	.	TRBV19	TRBJ1-2	.	CASSIQGSYGYTF	TGTGCCAGTAGTATACAGGGGTCCTATGGCTACACCTTC
13	.	TRBV11-3	TRBJ2-2	.	CASSFRDPGELFF	TGTGCCAGCAGCTTCAGGGATCCCGGGGAGCTGTTTTTT
15	.	TRBV7-9	TRBJ1-5	TRBD1	CASSPPGQGYQPQHF	TGTGCCAGCAGCCCACCGGGACAGGGGTATCAGCCCCAGCATTTT
15	.	TRBV5-6	TRBJ2-7	TRBD1	CASSLASQGAYEQYF	TGTGCCAGCAGCTTGGCCAGCCAGGGGGCTTACGAGCAGTACTTC